This T cell receptor (beta chain) comes out of a study of blood T cell repertoires in COVID-19. Turning to the study itself: Samples came from the United States, Italy and Spain, spanning acute and convalescent COVID-19.

Profiled with immunoSEQ multiplex PCR; TCRdb holds only in-frame clones, not every one. The top ten hold roughly 8.4% of the sample, which has 55,000 or so clones, approximately 91% seen once. The CDR3 has 13 amino acids. Germline CDR1 LGHDT, CDR2 YNNKEL (reference sequence). V lost 4 bases to trimming and J lost 3 bases, with 9 bases between them. V gene TRBV3-1 (or the pseudogene TRBV3-2) combines with J gene TRBJ1-2, with TRBD1 as a possible D gene (6 bases). This receptor was identified in a man aged 60 to 69 with active COVID-19. The sequencing input was peripheral blood. CDR3 bases: TGTGCCAGCAGCCCTCGACAGGACTATGGCTACACCTTC. Its protein product is CASSPRQDYGYTF.